One and the same sample provided the 8 T cell receptor beta chains below, sequenced in a study of shared clonotypes between healthy human individuals. The naive CD8 subset, CD45RO-negative cells positively selected for CCR7, excluded terminally differentiated effector memory CD45RA+ cells. Libraries were prepared by immunoSEQ multiplex PCR; TCRdb keeps only in-frame clonotypes and omits some of them. The table records around 1.9 million clones, just over 90% of them present only once. Specimen: naive CD8+ T cells from PBMCs. The receptors originated from a man aged 18 to 35 in good health. Some clones in this sample may be carry-over from other donors' samples.

Note on this clone: Other nucleotide sequences in the sample specify the same CDR3. The chain recombines TRBV27 with TRBJ1-1; D call uncertain. Trimming cost V 2 bases and J 1 base, with 5 bases left between them. There are 13 residues in the CDR3. In germline, CDR1 is MNHEY, CDR2 SMNVEV (reference sequence). The CDR3 nucleotides are TGTGCCAGCAGTTTAGTAAGGAACACTGAAGCTTTCTTT. Its translation: CASSLVRNTEAFF.

The V gene is TRBV5-6, the J gene TRBJ2-7, with 8 bases lining up with TRBD2. With V trimmed by 4 bases and J by 5 bases, 2 bases remained unmatched. CDR3 length: 12 amino acids. Germline V gives CDR1 SGHDT, CDR2 YYEEEE. CDR3 protein: CASSPGGDEQYF. CDR3 in DNA: TGTGCCAGCAGCCCGGGGGGGGACGAGCAGTACTTC.

The chain combines TRBV28 with TRBJ1-3; D remains unclear. The CDR3 consists of 14 residues. V was pared by 2 bases and J by 4 bases, with 9 bases between. Germline loops: CDR1 MDHEN, CDR2 SYDVKM. The CDR3 nucleotides read TGTGCCAGCAGTTTAATTGGCAAAGGAAACACCATATATTTT. As protein: CASSLIGKGNTIYF.

Only a few counts were recorded for this clone. CDR3 loop: CASSPSGIEETQYF. CDR3 sequence (DNA): TGCGCCAGCAGTCCCAGCGGGATAGAGGAGACCCAGTACTTC. The chain employs TRBV5-1 and TRBJ2-5; 7 bases fit TRBD2. Germline CDR1 is SGHRS and CDR2 is YFSETQ. With V trimmed by 5 bases and J by 5 bases, 9 bases remained unmatched. The CDR3 covers 14 residues.

V and J are TRBV21-1 and TRBJ1-6; TRBD1 reflects the table's D call only, with no check against the DNA. TRBV21-1 is recorded as a pseudogene. The CDR3 is made up of 15 amino acids. This CDR3 is CASSKRGQGNSPLHF. In nucleotides, the CDR3 is TGTGCCAGCAGCAAACGGGGACAGGGAAATTCACCCCTCCACTTT.

The chain has TRBV10-3 and TRBJ2-5; TRBD2 agrees at 10 bases. Germline V gives CDR1 ENHRY, CDR2 SYGVKD. CDR3 length: 14 residues. Unmatched junction bases numbered 1, after V lost 4 bases and J lost 2 bases. CDR3 DNA sequence: TGTGCCATCAGTGTGACTAGCGGGCAAGAGACCCAGTACTTC. This codes for CAISVTSGQETQYF.

The J gene is TRBJ2-7, the V gene TRBV28; weak D call: TRBD1 (5 bases). Trimming cost V 4 bases and J 2 bases, with 12 bases left between them. CDR3 length equals 14 residues. Germline CDR1 reads MDHEN; CDR2 reads SYDVKM. CDR3 bases: TGTGCCAGCAGTTCCCAGGGCGGAGCCTACGAGCAGTACTTC. Its translation: CASSSQGGAYEQYF.

The J gene is TRBJ1-4, the V gene TRBV11-2; a possible D gene is TRBD1 (5 bases). Germline V gene sequence: CDR1 SGHAT, CDR2 FQNNGV. V lost 5 bases, J lost 10 bases, and 26 bases lay in between. The CDR3 totals 17 residues. In DNA, the CDR3 is TGTGCCAGCAGCCATCACCCGAAGCCGGGGCAGGAGGGAAAACTGTTTTTT. This codes for CASSHHPKPGQEGKLFF.